This TCR beta chain originates from a study of brain T cells in children with intractable seizures. This CDR3 comprises 13 residues. Germline V gene lookup returns CDR1 SGHNT and CDR2 YENEEA. Trimming stripped 2 bases from V and 2 bases from J, with 7 bases between. In regard to this clone: Its antigen is currently unknown.

Study-level points and caveats: Patients' HCMV serostatus was unknown; virus specificity rests on CDR3 similarity alone.

The time point: blood from clinic visit 5 months post-surgery; TSC patient then seizure free. Patients received at least one anti-epileptic drug before surgery. The method was immunoSEQ multiplex PCR; TCRdb's version includes in-frame clones alone and lacks a portion of them. The repertoire holds approximately 330,000 clones, with over 90% as singletons. The material sequenced was peripheral blood, taken less than 6 months after surgery. The chain employs TRBV11-3 and TRBJ2-7; unclear D gene. The receptor was isolated from a boy less than two years old with tuberous sclerosis and intractable seizures. CDR3 protein: CASSLIFTYEQYF. CDR3 coding DNA: TGTGCCAGCAGCTTAATATTTACCTACGAGCAGTACTTC.